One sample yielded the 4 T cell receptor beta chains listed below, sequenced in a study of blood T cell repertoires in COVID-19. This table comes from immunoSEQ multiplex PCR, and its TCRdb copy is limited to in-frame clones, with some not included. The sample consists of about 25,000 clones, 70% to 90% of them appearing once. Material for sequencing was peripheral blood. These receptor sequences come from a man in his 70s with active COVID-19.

CDR3 protein: CASSFRLNTEAFF. CDR3 in DNA: TGTGCCAGCAGCTTCAGGTTGAACACTGAAGCTTTCTTT. This chain uses TRBV12-3 or TRBV12-4 with TRBJ1-1, with D unclear. V was cut by 6 bases and J by 0 bases, with 8 bases left in between. The CDR3 sequence is 13 residues long.

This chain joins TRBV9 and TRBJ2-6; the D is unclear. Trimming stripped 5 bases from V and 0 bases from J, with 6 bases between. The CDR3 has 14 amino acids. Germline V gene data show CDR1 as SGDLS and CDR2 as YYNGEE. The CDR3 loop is CASRAASGANVLTF. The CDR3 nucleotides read TGTGCCAGCAGGGCGGCCTCTGGGGCCAACGTCCTGACTTTC.

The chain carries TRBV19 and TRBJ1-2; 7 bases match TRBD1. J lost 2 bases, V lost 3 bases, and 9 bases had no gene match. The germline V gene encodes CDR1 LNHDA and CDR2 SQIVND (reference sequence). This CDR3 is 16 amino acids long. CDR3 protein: CASSIGGGAKNYGYTF. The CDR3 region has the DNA TGTGCCAGTAGTATTGGAGGGGGCGCGAAAAACTATGGCTACACCTTC.

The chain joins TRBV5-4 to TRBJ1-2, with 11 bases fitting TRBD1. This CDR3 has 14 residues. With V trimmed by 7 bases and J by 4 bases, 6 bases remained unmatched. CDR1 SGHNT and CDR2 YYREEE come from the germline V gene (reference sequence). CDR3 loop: CASGQGAVSYGYTF. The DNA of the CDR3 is TGTGCCAGCGGACAGGGGGCTGTAAGCTATGGCTACACCTTC.